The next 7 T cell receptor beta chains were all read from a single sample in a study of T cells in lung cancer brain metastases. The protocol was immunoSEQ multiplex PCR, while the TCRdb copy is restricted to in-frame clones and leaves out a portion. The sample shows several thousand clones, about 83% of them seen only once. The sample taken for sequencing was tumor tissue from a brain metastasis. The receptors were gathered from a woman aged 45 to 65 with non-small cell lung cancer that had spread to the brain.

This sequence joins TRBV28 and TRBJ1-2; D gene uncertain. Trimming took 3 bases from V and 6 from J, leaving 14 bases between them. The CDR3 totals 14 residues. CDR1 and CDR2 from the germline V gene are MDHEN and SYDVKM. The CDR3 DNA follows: TGTGCCAGCAGTTTCACGGACCCTACGGATGGCTACACCTTC. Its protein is CASSFTDPTDGYTF.

The CDR3 here is CASSEKGPIYF. CDR3 DNA sequence: TGTGCCAGCAGTGAAAAGGGCCCCATATATTTT. The chain carries TRBV6-1 and TRBJ1-3; D gene ambiguous. This CDR3 contains 11 residues. CDR1 is MNHNS and CDR2 is SASEGT in the germline V gene. The ends were cut back, 2 bases at V and 11 bases at J, with 7 bases in the middle.

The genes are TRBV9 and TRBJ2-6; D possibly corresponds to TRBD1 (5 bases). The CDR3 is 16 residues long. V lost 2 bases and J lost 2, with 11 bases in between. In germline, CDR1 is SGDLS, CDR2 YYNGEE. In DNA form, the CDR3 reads TGTGCCAGCAGCGTTTCAGGGAATACTGGGGCCAACGTCCTGACTTTC. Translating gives CASSVSGNTGANVLTF.

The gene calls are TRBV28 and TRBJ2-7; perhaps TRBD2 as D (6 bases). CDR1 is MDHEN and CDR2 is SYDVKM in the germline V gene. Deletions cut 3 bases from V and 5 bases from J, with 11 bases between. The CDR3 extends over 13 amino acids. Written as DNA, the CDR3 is TGTGCCAGCAGTTTGCGGGGCGGCGACGAGCAGTACTTC. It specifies CASSLRGGDEQYF.

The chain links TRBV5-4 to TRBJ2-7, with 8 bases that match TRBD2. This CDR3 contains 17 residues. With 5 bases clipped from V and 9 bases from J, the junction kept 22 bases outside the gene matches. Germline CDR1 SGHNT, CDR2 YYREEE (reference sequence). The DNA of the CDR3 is TGTGCCAGCAGTTATCCGGGACTAGTAAGGGTCGTTTATGGGCAGTACTTC. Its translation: CASSYPGLVRVVYGQYF.

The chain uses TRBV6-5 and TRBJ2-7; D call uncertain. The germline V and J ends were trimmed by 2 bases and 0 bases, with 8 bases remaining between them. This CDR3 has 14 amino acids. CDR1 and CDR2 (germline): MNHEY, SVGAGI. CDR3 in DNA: TGTGCCAGCAGTTACGATAGAAACTCCTACGAGCAGTACTTC. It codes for CASSYDRNSYEQYF.

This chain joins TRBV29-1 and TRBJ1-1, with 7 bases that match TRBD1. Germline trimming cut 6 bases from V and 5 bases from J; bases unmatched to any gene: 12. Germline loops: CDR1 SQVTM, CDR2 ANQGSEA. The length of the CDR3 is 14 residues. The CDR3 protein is CSVGQVRGPTEAFF. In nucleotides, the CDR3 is TGCAGCGTAGGACAGGTTAGGGGGCCAACTGAAGCTTTCTTT.